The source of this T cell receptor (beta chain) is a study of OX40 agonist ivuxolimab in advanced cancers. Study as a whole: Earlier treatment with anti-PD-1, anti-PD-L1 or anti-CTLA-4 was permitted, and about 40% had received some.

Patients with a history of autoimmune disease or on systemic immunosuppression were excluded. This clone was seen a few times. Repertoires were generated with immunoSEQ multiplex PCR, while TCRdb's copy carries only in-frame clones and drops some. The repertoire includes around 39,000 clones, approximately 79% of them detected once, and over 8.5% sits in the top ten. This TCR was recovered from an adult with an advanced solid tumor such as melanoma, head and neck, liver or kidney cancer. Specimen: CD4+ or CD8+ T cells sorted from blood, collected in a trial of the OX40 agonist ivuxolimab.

CDR3 in amino acids: CASSEGGTSTYEQYF. The CDR3 nucleotides are TGTGCCAGCAGTGAAGGAGGGACTAGCACGTACGAGCAGTACTTC. V usage is TRBV2 and J usage is TRBJ2-7; TRBD2 aligns across 9 bases. The CDR3 length is 15 residues. In germline, CDR1 is SNHLY, CDR2 FYNNEI. The V and J ends lost 1 base and 4 bases, in that order; junction bases with no gene match: 5.